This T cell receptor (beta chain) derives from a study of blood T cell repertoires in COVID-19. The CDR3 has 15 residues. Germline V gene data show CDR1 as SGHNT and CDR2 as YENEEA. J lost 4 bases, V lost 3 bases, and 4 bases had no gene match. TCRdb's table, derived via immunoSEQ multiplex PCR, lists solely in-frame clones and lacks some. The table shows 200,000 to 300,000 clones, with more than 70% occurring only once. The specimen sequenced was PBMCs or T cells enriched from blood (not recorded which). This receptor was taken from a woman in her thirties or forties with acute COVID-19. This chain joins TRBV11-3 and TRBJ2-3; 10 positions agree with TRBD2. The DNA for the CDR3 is TGTGCCAGCAGCTTTAGCGGGGGGCCCCCAGATACGCAGTATTTT. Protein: CASSFSGGPPDTQYF.